This T cell receptor beta chain originates from a study of blood T cell repertoires in COVID-19. Study overall: COVID-19 samples from acute and convalescent phases originated in the United States, Italy and Spain.

Authors' analysis steps: Cell counts per sample came from amplifying reference gene primers. TCRdb's table, derived via immunoSEQ multiplex PCR, lists solely in-frame clones and lacks some. That table is the source of V, J and clone size, and D and trimming were worked out from the DNA. Among more than 85,000 clones listed, 85% were seen once. V was cut by 5 bases and J by 4 bases, with 11 bases left in between. Germline CDR1 is SGHTA and CDR2 is FQGTGA. CDR3 length: 13 residues. This receptor was identified in a man of 80 years or more with acute or convalescent COVID-19. Sequenced material: peripheral blood. The chain couples TRBV7-3 to TRBJ2-5; unclear D gene. The CDR3 loop reads CASSRLPGETQYF. CDR3 sequence (DNA): TGTGCCAGCAGCCGACTTCCCGGAGAGACCCAGTACTTC. The full variable domain, in which reference TRBV7-3 and TRBJ2-5 provide the parts outside the CDR3, is GAGVSQTPSNKVTEKGKYVELRCDPISGHTALYWYRQSLGQGPEFLIYFQGTGAADDSGLPNDRFFAVRPEGSVSTLKIQRTERGDSAVYLCASSRLPGETQYFGPGTRLLVL.